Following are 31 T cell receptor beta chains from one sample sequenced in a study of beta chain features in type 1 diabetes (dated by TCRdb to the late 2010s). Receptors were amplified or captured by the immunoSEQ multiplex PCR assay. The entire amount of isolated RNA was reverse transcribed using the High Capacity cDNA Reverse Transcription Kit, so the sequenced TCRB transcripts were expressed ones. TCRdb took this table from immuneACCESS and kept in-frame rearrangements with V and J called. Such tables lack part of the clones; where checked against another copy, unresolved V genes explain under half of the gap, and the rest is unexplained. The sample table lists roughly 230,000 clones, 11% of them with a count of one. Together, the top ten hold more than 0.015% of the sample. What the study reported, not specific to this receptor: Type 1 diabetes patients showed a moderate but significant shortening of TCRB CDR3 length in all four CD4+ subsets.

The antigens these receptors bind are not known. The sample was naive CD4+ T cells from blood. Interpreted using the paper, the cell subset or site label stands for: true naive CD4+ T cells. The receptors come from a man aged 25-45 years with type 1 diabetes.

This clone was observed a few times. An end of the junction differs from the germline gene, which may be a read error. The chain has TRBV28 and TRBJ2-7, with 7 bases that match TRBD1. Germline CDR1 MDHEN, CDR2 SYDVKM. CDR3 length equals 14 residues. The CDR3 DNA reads TGTGCCAGCCATAGCCAGGGGGTCTCCCACGAGCAGTACTTC. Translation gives CASHSQGVSHEQYF. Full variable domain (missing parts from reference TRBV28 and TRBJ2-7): DVKVTQSSRYLVKRTGEKVFLECVQDMDHENMFWYRQDPGLGLRLIYFSYDVKMKEKGDIPEGYSVSREKKERFSLILESASTNQTSMYLCASHSQGVSHEQYFGPGTRLTVT.

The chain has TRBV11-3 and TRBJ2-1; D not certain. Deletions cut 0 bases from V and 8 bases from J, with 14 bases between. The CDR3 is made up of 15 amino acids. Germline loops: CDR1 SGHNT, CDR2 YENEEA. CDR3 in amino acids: CASSLDLSPRDEQFF. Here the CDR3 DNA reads TGTGCCAGCAGCTTAGATCTGAGTCCCCGCGATGAGCAGTTCTTC.

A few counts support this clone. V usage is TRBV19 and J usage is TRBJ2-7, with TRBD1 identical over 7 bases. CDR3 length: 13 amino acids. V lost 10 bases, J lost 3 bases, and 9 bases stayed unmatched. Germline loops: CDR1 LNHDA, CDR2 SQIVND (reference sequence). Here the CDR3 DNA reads TGTGCCACCTTATCGGGACAGAGCTACGAGCAGTACTTC. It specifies CATLSGQSYEQYF. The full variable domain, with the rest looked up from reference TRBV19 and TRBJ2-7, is DGGITQSPKYLFRKEGQNVTLSCEQNLNHDAMYWYRQDPGQGLRLIYYSQIVNDFQKGDIAEGYSVSREKKESFPLTVTSAQKNPTAFYLCATLSGQSYEQYFGPGTRLTVT.

This CDR3 reads CASSAGGRDIQYF. The CDR3 DNA sequence: TGTGCCAGCAGTGCAGGGGGCAGGGACATTCAGTACTTC. This chain links TRBV28 with TRBJ2-4, with TRBD1 matching 8 bases. Germline V gene lookup returns CDR1 MDHEN and CDR2 SYDVKM. After removal of 5 bases from V and 8 bases from J, the junction contained 5 bases not matched to a gene. This CDR3 is built from 13 residues.

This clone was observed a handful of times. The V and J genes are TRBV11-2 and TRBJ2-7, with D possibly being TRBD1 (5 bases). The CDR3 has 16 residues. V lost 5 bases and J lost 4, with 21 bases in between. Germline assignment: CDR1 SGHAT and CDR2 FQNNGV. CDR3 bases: TGTGCCAGCAGCAGCATAAGGACCTATAGGGGTTACGAGCAGTACTTC. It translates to CASSSIRTYRGYEQYF.

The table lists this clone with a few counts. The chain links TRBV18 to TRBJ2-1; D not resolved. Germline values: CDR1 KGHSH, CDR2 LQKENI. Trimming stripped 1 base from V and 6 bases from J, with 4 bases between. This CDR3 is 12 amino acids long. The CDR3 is CASSPQSNEQFF. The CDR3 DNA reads TGTGCCAGCTCACCACAGAGCAATGAGCAGTTCTTC.

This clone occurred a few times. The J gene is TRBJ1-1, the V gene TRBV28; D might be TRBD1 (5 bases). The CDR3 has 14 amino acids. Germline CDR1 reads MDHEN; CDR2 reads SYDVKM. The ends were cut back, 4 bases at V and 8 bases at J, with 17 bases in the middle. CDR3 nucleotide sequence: TGTGCCAGCAGTTCCCTGGGGCAGGGACTGGAAGCTTTCTTT. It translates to CASSSLGQGLEAFF.

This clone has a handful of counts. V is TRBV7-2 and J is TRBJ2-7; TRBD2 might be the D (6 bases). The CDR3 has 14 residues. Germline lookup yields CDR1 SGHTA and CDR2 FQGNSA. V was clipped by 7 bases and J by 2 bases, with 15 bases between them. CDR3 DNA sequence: TGTGCCAGCACCGAGTCCGGGGGACCCTACGAGCAGTACTTC. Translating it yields CASTESGGPYEQYF. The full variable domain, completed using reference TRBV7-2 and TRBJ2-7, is GAGVSQSPSNKVTEKGKDVELRCDPISGHTALYWYRQSLGQGLEFLIYFQGNSAPDKSGLPSDRFSAERTGGSVSTLTIQRTQQEDSAVYLCASTESGGPYEQYFGPGTRLTVT.

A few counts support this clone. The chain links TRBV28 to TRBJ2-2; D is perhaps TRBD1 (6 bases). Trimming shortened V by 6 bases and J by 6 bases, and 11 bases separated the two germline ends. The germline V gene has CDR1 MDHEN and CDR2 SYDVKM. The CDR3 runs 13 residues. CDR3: CASRRTASGELFF. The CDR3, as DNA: TGTGCCAGCAGAAGGACAGCTTCCGGGGAGCTGTTTTTT.

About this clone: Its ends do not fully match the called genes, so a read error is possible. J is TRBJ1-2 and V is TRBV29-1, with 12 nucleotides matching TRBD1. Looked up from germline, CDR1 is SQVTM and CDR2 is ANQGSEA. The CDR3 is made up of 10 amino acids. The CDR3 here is CSCGTGGVSF. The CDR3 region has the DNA TGCAGCTGCGGGACAGGGGGCGTCTCCTTC.

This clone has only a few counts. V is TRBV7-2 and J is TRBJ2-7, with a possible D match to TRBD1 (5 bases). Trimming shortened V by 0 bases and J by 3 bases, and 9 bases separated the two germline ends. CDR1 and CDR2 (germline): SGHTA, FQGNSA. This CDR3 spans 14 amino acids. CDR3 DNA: TGTGCCAGCAGCTTAGCGCCAGGGTTCTACGAGCAGTACTTC. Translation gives CASSLAPGFYEQYF.

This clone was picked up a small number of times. The CDR3 spells CAASLSSGEREQFF. CDR3 bases: TGTGCCGCGTCCCTCTCTAGCGGGGAGAGGGAGCAGTTCTTC. The V gene is TRBV30, the J gene TRBJ2-1; 9 bases align to TRBD2. Trimming took 8 bases from V and 10 from J; bases not matched to a gene: 15. The CDR3 is made up of 14 amino acids. Germline CDR1 GTSNPN, CDR2 SVGIG (reference sequence).

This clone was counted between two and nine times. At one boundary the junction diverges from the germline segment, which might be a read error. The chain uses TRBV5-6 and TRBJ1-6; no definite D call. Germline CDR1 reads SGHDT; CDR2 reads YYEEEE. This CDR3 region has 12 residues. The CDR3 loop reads CASSSNNSPLHF. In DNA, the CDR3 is TGTGCCAGCAGCTCCAATAATTCACCCCTCCACTTT.

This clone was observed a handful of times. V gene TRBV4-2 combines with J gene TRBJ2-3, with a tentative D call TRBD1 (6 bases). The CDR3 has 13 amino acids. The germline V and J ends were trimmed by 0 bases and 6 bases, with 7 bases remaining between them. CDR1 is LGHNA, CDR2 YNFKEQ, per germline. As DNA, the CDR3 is TGTGCCAGCAGCCAAGATCAGGGGGATACGCAGTATTTT. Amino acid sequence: CASSQDQGDTQYF.

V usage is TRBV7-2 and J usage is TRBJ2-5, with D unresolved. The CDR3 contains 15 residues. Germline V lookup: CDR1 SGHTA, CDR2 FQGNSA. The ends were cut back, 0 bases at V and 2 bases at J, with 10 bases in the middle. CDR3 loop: CASSLAGGLQETQYF. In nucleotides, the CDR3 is TGTGCCAGCAGCTTAGCTGGCGGATTACAAGAGACCCAGTACTTC.

In nucleotides, the CDR3 is TGTGCCAGCAGCCACAGGGAAACAGATACGCAGTATTTT. Amino acids: CASSHRETDTQYF. This chain uses TRBV7-8 with TRBJ2-3, with D possibly being TRBD1 (6 bases). CDR1 and CDR2 from the germline V gene are SGHVS and FQNEAQ. The V end lost 5 bases, the J end lost 3 bases, and 9 bases lay between the germline ends. This CDR3 contains 13 residues.

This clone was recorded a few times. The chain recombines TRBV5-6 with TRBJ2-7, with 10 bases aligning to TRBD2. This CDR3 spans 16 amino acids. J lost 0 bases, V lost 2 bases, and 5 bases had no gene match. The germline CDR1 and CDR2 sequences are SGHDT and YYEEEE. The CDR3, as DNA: TGTGCCAGCAGCTTCTTGGCTAGCGGGAGCTCCTACGAGCAGTACTTC. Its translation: CASSFLASGSSYEQYF.

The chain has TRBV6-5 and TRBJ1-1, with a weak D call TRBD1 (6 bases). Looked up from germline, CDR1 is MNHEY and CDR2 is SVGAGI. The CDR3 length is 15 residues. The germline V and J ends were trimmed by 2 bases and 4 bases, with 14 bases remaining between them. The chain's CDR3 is CASSYLTGYGTEAFF. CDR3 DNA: TGTGCCAGCAGTTACCTGACAGGCTATGGCACTGAAGCTTTCTTT.

The CDR3 DNA follows: TGTGCCAGCAGCTTAGGCTTAGCGGGGGGCACAGATACGCAGTATTTT. Translated: CASSLGLAGGTDTQYF. This chain joins TRBV7-2 and TRBJ2-3; 9 nucleotides agree with TRBD2. V lost 1 base to trimming and J lost 1 base; unmatched junction nucleotides: 3. The CDR3 covers 16 residues. Germline V CDR1 and CDR2: SGHTA, FQGNSA. The variable domain in full, with the rest retrieved from reference TRBV7-2 and TRBJ2-3, is GAGVSQSPSNKVTEKGKDVELRCDPISGHTALYWYRQSLGQGLEFLIYFQGNSAPDKSGLPSDRFSAERTGGSVSTLTIQRTQQEDSAVYLCASSLGLAGGTDTQYFGPGTRLTVL.

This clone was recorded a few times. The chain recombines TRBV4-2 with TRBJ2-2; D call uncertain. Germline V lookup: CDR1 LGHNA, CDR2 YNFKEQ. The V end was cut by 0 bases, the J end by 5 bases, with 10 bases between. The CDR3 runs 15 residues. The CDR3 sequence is CASSQETVGTGELFF. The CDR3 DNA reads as TGTGCCAGCAGCCAAGAAACAGTGGGTACCGGGGAGCTGTTTTTT.

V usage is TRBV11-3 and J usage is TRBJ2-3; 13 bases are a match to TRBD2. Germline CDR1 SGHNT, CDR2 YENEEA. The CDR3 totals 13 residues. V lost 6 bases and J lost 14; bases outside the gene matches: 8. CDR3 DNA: TGTGCCAGCAGTCAGGGACTAGCGGGGAGACTGTATTTT. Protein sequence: CASSQGLAGRLYF.

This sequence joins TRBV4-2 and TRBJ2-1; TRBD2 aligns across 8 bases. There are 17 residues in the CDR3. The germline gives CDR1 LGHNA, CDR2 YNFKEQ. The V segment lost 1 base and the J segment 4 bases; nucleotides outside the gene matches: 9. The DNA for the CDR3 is TGTGCCAGCAGCCAAGTAAACGGGGGGGGCGAATACAATGAGCAGTTCTTC. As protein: CASSQVNGGGEYNEQFF.

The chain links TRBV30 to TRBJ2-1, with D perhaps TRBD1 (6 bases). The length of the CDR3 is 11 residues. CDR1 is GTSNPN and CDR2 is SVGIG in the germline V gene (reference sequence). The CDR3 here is CGGGSYNEQFF. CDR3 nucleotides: TGTGGAGGGGGCTCCTACAATGAGCAGTTCTTC. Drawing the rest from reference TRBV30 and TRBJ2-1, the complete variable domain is SQTIHQWPATLVQPVGSPLSLECTVEGTSNPNLYWYRQAAGRGLQLLFYSVGIGQISSEVPQNLSASRPQDRQFILSSKKLLLSDSGFYLCGGGSYNEQFFGPGTRLTVL.

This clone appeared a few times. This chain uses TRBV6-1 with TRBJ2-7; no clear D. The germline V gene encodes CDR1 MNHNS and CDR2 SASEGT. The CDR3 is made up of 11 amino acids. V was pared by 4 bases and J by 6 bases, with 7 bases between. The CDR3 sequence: CASSAQIEQYF. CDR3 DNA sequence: TGTGCCAGCAGTGCCCAGATCGAGCAGTACTTC.

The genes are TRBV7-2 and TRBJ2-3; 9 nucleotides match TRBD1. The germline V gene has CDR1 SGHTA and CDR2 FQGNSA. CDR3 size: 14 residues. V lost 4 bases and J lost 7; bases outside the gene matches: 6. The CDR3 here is CASSSPTGGYTQYF. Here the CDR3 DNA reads TGTGCCAGCAGCTCCCCGACAGGGGGTTATACGCAGTATTTT.

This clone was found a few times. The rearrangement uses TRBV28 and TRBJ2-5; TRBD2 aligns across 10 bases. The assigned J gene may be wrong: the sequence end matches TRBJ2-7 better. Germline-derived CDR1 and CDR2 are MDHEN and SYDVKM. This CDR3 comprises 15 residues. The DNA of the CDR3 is TGTGCCAGCAGTTTACGGACTAGCGGCGCCTACGAGCAGTACTTC. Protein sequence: CASSLRTSGAYEQYF.

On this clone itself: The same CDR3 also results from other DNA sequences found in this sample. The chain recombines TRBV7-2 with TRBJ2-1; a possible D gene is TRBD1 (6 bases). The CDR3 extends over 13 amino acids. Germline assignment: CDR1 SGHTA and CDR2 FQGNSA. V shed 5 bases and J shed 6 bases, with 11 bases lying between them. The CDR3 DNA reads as TGTGCCAGCAGCCCCAGGGGTGGCAATGAGCAGTTCTTC. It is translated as CASSPRGGNEQFF.

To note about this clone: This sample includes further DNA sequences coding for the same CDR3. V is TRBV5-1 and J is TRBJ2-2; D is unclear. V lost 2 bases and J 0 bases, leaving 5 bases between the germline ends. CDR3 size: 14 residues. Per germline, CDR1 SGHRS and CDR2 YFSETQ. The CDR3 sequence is CASSFLANTGELFF. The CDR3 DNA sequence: TGCGCCAGCAGCTTCCTTGCGAACACCGGGGAGCTGTTTTTT.

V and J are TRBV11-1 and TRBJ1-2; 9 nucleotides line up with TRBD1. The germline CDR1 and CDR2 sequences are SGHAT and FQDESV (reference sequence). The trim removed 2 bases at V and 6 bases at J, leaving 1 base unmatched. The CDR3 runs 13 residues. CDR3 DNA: TGTGCCAGCAGCTTAAGGGACAGGGATGGCTACACCTTC. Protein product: CASSLRDRDGYTF.

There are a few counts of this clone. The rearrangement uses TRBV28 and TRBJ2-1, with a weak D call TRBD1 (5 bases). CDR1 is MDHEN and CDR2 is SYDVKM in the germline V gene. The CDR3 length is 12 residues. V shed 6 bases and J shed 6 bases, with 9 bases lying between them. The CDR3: CASRDIGNEQFF. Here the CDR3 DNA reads TGTGCCAGCAGGGACATAGGCAATGAGCAGTTCTTC.

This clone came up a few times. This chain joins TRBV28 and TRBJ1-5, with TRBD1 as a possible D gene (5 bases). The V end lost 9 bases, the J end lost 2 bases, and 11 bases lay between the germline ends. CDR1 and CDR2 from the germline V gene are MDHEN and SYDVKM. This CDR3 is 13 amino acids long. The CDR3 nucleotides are TGTGCCAGTAGGAGGGGTGGCAATCAGCCCCAGCATTTT. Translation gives CASRRGGNQPQHF.